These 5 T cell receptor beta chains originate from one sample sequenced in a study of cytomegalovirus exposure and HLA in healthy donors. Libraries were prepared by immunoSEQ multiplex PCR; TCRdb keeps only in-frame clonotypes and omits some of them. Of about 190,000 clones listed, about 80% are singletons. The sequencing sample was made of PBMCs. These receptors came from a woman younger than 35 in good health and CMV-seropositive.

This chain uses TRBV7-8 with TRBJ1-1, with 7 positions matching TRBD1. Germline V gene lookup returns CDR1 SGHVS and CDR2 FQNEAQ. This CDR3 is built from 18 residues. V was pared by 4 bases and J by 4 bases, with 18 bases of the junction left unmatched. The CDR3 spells CASSSGRNETGIFTEAFF. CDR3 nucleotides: TGTGCCAGCAGCTCGGGACGGAATGAGACAGGGATCTTCACTGAAGCTTTCTTT.

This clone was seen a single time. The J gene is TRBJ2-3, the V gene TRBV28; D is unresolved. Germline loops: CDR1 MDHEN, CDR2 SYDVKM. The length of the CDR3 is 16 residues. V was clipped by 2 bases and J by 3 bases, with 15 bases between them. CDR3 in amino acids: CASSLSLPKATDTQYF. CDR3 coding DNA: TGTGCCAGCAGTTTAAGCCTTCCCAAAGCTACAGATACGCAGTATTTT.

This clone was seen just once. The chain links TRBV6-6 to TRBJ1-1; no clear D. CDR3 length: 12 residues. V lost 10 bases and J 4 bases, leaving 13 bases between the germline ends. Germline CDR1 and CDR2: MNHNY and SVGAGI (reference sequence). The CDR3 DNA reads TGTGCCATCACCCTGGGCGCCACTGAAGCTTTCTTT. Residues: CAITLGATEAFF.

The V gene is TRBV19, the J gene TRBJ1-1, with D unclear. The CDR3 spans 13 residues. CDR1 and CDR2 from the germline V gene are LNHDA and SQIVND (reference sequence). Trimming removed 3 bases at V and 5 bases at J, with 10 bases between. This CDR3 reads CASSMVGRTEAFF. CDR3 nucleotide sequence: TGTGCCAGTAGTATGGTGGGGAGAACTGAAGCTTTCTTT.

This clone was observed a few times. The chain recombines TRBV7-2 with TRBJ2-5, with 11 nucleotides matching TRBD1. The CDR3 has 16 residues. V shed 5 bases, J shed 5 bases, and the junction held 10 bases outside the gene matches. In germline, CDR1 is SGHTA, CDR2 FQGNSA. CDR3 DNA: TGTGCCAGCAGCCCAATTGGACAGGGGGCGGGGGAGACCCAGTACTTC. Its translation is CASSPIGQGAGETQYF.